The 24 T cell receptor beta chains below come from one sample, sequenced in a study of response to subunit inactivated influenza vaccine. TCRdb redid the calling of the RT-PCR reads with MiXCR, one entry per CDR3 protein. Among some 520,000 distinct CDR3 sequences, 15% to 20% were seen once, and the ten largest hold less than 4%. This specimen consisted of CD4+ T cells sorted from PBMCs, obtained around 2 years after vaccination. Receptor source: a man aged 50 to 75 who received an inactivated influenza vaccine.

This clonotype was found a few times. V gene TRBV24-1 combines with J gene TRBJ2-1; 11 bases match TRBD2. The V gene end was trimmed by 3 bases and the J gene end by 12 bases; junction bases not matched to a gene: 15. The CDR3 contains 17 residues. Germline values: CDR1 KGHDR, CDR2 SFDVKD. The chain's CDR3 is CATSDPALAGANTGQFF. In DNA, the CDR3 is TGTGCCACCAGTGATCCCGCACTAGCGGGGGCGAACACGGGGCAGTTCTTC.

This clonotype appeared a few times. The rearrangement links TRBV5-6 to TRBJ1-2; D perhaps matches TRBD1 (6 bases). In germline, CDR1 is SGHDT, CDR2 YYEEEE. Between the trimmed V and J ends, which lost 0 bases and 7 bases, there was a span of 13 bases. CDR3 length: 14 amino acids. The CDR3: CASSLGQEVLGYTF. CDR3 bases: TGTGCCAGCAGCTTGGGACAGGAGGTTCTTGGCTACACCTTC.

CDR3: CASSLATGAGANVLTF. The CDR3 nucleotides read TGTGCCAGCAGCTTAGCTACAGGGGCTGGGGCCAACGTCCTGACTTTC. The gene calls are TRBV7-6 and TRBJ2-6, with 7 bases matching TRBD1. Losses at the gene ends were 0 bases for V and 2 bases for J; bases not matched to a gene: 1. The germline CDR1 and CDR2 sequences are SGHVS and FNYEAQ. The CDR3 has 16 residues.

This clonotype was seen a few times. The rearrangement uses TRBV4-1 and TRBJ1-6; D unclear. Germline CDR1 MGHRA, CDR2 YSYEKL. This CDR3 is built from 15 residues. The V and J ends lost 0 bases and 9 bases respectively, with 12 bases between them. The CDR3 loop reads CASSQDPLSGSPLHF. The CDR3, as DNA: TGCGCCAGCAGCCAAGATCCCCTCTCGGGTTCACCCCTCCACTTT.

This clonotype was observed a few times. J is TRBJ2-1 and V is TRBV6-2 or TRBV6-3; TRBD2 might be the D (6 bases). The germline gives CDR1 MNHEY, CDR2 SVGEGT. The V end was cut by 7 bases, the J end by 0 bases, with 13 bases between. This CDR3 has 15 amino acids. CDR3 nucleotides: TGTGCCAGCACCCCAGCGGGCCTCTCCTACAATGAGCAGTTCTTC. It specifies CASTPAGLSYNEQFF.

This clonotype showed up just a few times. The J gene is TRBJ1-5, the V gene TRBV20-1, with D possibly matching TRBD1 (6 bases). The CDR3 loop spans 14 amino acids. The V end lost 2 bases, the J end lost 0 bases, and 8 bases lay between the germline ends. Per germline, CDR1 DFQATT and CDR2 SNEGSKA (reference sequence). CDR3 nucleotide sequence: TGCAGTGCTAGAAAGGGGGGTAGCAATCAGCCCCAGCATTTT. Residues: CSARKGGSNQPQHF.

The chain has TRBV4-3 and TRBJ2-7; tentative D call: TRBD1 (5 bases). CDR3 length: 18 residues. Germline lookup yields CDR1 LGHNA and CDR2 YSLEER. V was pared by 0 bases and J by 3 bases, with 21 bases between. The CDR3 DNA reads as TGCGCCAGCAGCCAAGAAGTCCCCGGTATGGCAGGGTACTACGAGCAGTACTTC. Translating gives CASSQEVPGMAGYYEQYF.

V and J are TRBV7-2 and TRBJ2-1, with D perhaps matching TRBD1 (6 bases). Germline V gene data show CDR1 as SGHTA and CDR2 as FQGNSA. Trimming cost V 2 bases and J 4 bases, with 12 bases left between them. The CDR3 covers 15 residues. The chain's CDR3 is CASSLRPDRYNEQFF. In DNA form, the CDR3 reads TGTGCCAGCAGCTTAAGGCCGGACAGATACAATGAGCAGTTCTTC.

There are a few counts of this clonotype. The chain joins TRBV12-3 or TRBV12-4 to TRBJ2-7; 12 positions agree with TRBD2. V shed 3 bases, J shed 4 bases, and the junction held 4 bases outside the gene matches. The CDR3 has 15 amino acids. The CDR3 is CASSLLLAGGYEQYF. CDR3 DNA: TGTGCCAGCAGTTTGTTGCTAGCGGGAGGGTACGAGCAGTACTTC.

The CDR3 region has the DNA TGTGCCAGCAGCGGAGCGGGAAGGTACAATGAGCAGTTCTTC. It translates to CASSGAGRYNEQFF. The chain combines TRBV9 with TRBJ2-1; 7 nucleotides agree with TRBD2. The CDR3 length is 14 residues. J gave up 4 bases and V 3 bases, and 4 bases lay outside the gene matches. Looked up from germline, CDR1 is SGDLS and CDR2 is YYNGEE.

The chain is built from TRBV12-3 or TRBV12-4 and TRBJ2-1, with D tentatively TRBD1 or TRBD2 (5 bases each). CDR3 length: 13 residues. Trimming shortened V by 3 bases and J by 9 bases, and 12 bases separated the two germline ends. For the CDR3, the DNA is TGTGCCAGCAGTTTTGGGACCGCGGTTGAGCAGTTCTTC. This sequence encodes CASSFGTAVEQFF.

This clonotype was counted between two and nine times. The chain links TRBV10-3 to TRBJ2-1; D is ambiguous. The CDR3 runs to 11 residues. Trimming removed 10 bases at V and 8 bases at J, with 12 bases between. Germline-derived CDR1 and CDR2 are ENHRY and SYGVKD. The CDR3 is CATRSADEQFF. CDR3 bases: TGTGCCACCCGGAGTGCGGATGAGCAGTTCTTC.

V is TRBV10-3 and J is TRBJ2-5; 13 nucleotides match TRBD2. Trimming removed 10 bases from V and 4 bases from J; junction bases left unmatched: 9. The CDR3 sequence is 15 residues long. Germline loops: CDR1 ENHRY, CDR2 SYGVKD. Here the CDR3 reads CANSRTSGSGETQYF. The CDR3 DNA is TGTGCCAACTCAAGGACTAGCGGGAGCGGAGAGACCCAGTACTTC.

V gene TRBV7-2 combines with J gene TRBJ2-3, with D tentatively TRBD1 (5 bases). Germline CDR1 and CDR2: SGHTA and FQGNSA. Trimming removed 5 bases at V and 3 bases at J, with 18 bases between. CDR3 length: 16 amino acids. The CDR3 here is CASSLIGQGKTDTQYF. The CDR3 DNA sequence: TGTGCCAGCAGCCTAATCGGACAAGGGAAGACAGATACGCAGTATTTT. Full variable domain (missing parts from reference TRBV7-2 and TRBJ2-3): GAGVSQSPSNKVTEKGKDVELRCDPISGHTALYWYRQSLGQGLEFLIYFQGNSAPDKSGLPSDRFSAERTGGSVSTLTIQRTQQEDSAVYLCASSLIGQGKTDTQYFGPGTRLTVL.

The chain carries TRBV21-1 and TRBJ2-3; the listed D gene, TRBD1, was not tested against the DNA. TRBV21-1 is a known pseudogene. The CDR3 contains 14 residues. The CDR3 spells CASSKARGTDTQYF. The CDR3 bases are TGTGCCAGCAGCAAAGCCCGGGGCACAGATACGCAGTATTTT.

This clonotype was counted a few times. V is TRBV27 and J is TRBJ2-3; D unresolved. Germline V lookup: CDR1 MNHEY, CDR2 SMNVEV (reference sequence). The CDR3 loop spans 13 amino acids. Trimming shortened V by 6 bases and J by 3 bases, and 10 bases separated the two germline ends. This CDR3 reads CASSQRRTDTQYF. As DNA, the CDR3 is TGTGCCAGCAGCCAACGGCGAACAGATACGCAGTATTTT.

This clonotype was observed a handful of times. V is TRBV15 and J is TRBJ1-5; D gene unclear. V was shortened by 2 bases and J by 4 bases, with 3 bases between the two germline ends. Looked up from germline, CDR1 is LNHNV and CDR2 is YYDKDF (reference sequence). The CDR3 loop spans 12 amino acids. CDR3 residues: CATSRPNQPQHF. In DNA form, the CDR3 reads TGTGCCACCAGCAGACCGAATCAGCCCCAGCATTTT.

V gene TRBV20-1 combines with J gene TRBJ2-4; D assignment may be TRBD1 or TRBD2 (5 bases each). This CDR3 has 14 residues. With 1 base removed from V and 11 bases from J, the gap between germline ends came to 18 bases. CDR1 DFQATT and CDR2 SNEGSKA come from the germline V gene (reference sequence). The CDR3: CSARGYGAHKVQYF. In nucleotides, the CDR3 is TGCAGTGCTAGAGGATACGGGGCTCATAAGGTTCAGTACTTC.

This clonotype was seen a handful of times. The rearrangement uses TRBV5-1 and TRBJ2-2, with 9 bases fitting TRBD1. The CDR3 has 15 amino acids. CDR1 is SGHRS, CDR2 YFSETQ, per germline. Trimming at V came to 3 bases and at J to 6 bases, leaving 6 bases not matched to a gene. The CDR3 DNA reads as TGCGCCAGCAGCTCCGGGACAGGGTTCCCCGGGGAGCTGTTTTTT. This translates into CASSSGTGFPGELFF.

This clonotype was seen many times. CDR3: CASSLIGGNTDTQYF. The CDR3 DNA follows: TGTGCCAGCAGCCTCATCGGGGGCAACACAGATACGCAGTATTTT. This chain joins TRBV11-2 and TRBJ2-3, with D tentatively TRBD1 or TRBD2 (6 bases each). CDR1 is SGHAT, CDR2 FQNNGV, per germline. The CDR3 has 15 residues. V was cut by 5 bases and J by 2 bases, with 14 bases left in between.

The table lists this clonotype with a few counts. This chain links TRBV6-5 with TRBJ1-6, with D unresolved. V was cut by 0 bases and J by 9 bases, with 6 bases left in between. Germline V CDR1 and CDR2: MNHEY, SVGAGI. The CDR3 sequence is 13 residues long. This CDR3 is CASSYSDGSPLHF. For the CDR3, the DNA is TGTGCCAGCAGTTACTCAGACGGTTCACCCCTCCACTTT.

This clonotype was found a few times. The chain employs TRBV5-1 and TRBJ2-3, with TRBD2 as a possible D gene (6 bases). Germline V gives CDR1 SGHRS, CDR2 YFSETQ. This CDR3 region has 17 residues. Trimming removed 1 base at V and 0 bases at J, with 15 bases between. The CDR3 spells CASSLTLASTSTDTQYF. In DNA, the CDR3 is TGCGCCAGCAGCTTGACCCTAGCGAGTACTAGCACAGATACGCAGTATTTT.

This rearrangement joins TRBV5-1 to TRBJ2-1; the D is unclear. Germline lookup yields CDR1 SGHRS and CDR2 YFSETQ. The CDR3 contains 15 residues. V was clipped by 2 bases and J by 7 bases, with 16 bases between them. CDR3 sequence reads: CASSLGSHPSNEQFF. In DNA form, the CDR3 reads TGCGCCAGCAGCTTAGGGTCTCACCCTTCGAATGAGCAGTTCTTC.

This chain connects TRBV20-1 to TRBJ2-7; 9 bases agree with TRBD2. Germline lookup yields CDR1 DFQATT and CDR2 SNEGSKA (reference sequence). This CDR3 is built from 12 residues. With V trimmed by 6 bases and J by 5 bases, 5 bases remained unmatched. The CDR3 sequence: CSAKRTSDEQYF. The CDR3 DNA reads as TGCAGTGCGAAAAGGACTAGCGACGAGCAGTACTTC.